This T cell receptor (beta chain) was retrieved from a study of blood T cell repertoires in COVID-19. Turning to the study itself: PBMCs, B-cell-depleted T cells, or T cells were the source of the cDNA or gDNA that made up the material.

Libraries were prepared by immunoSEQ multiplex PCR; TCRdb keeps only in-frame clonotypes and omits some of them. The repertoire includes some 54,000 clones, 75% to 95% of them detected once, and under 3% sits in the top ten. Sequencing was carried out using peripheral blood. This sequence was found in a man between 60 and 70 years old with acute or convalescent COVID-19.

In DNA form, the CDR3 reads TGTGCCAGCAGTCCGCAAACGGACACACGGGAGACCCAGTACTTC. Translating it yields CASSPQTDTRETQYF. V gene TRBV28 combines with J gene TRBJ2-5, with D possibly TRBD1 on 5 matching bases. V was shortened by 5 bases and J by 5 bases, with 18 bases between the two germline ends. The CDR3 spans 15 residues. CDR1 is MDHEN, CDR2 SYDVKM, per germline. The full variable domain, in which reference TRBV28 and TRBJ2-5 provide the parts outside the CDR3, is DVKVTQSSRYLVKRTGEKVFLECVQDMDHENMFWYRQDPGLGLRLIYFSYDVKMKEKGDIPEGYSVSREKKERFSLILESASTNQTSMYLCASSPQTDTRETQYFGPGTRLLVL.